The 11 T cell receptor beta chains below come from one sample, sequenced in a study of OX40 agonist ivuxolimab in advanced cancers. Here immunoSEQ multiplex PCR was the method, and the copy in TCRdb shows in-frame clones only, minus some. The sample lists roughly 74,000 clones; 94% were seen once. The sample here was CD4+ or CD8+ T cells sorted from blood, taken in a trial of the OX40 agonist ivuxolimab. These TCRs come from an adult with an advanced solid tumor such as melanoma, head and neck, liver or kidney cancer.

This CDR3 reads CASRTSFNTDNEQFF. The CDR3 DNA follows: TGTGCCAGCAGGACTTCTTTTAATACGGACAATGAGCAGTTCTTC. The rearrangement joins TRBV27 to TRBJ2-1; the D is unclear. CDR3 length: 15 amino acids. Trimming left V 6 bases short and J 5 bases short, with 17 bases between. Germline V gene sequence: CDR1 MNHEY, CDR2 SMNVEV (reference sequence).

About this clone: Additional DNA sequences in this sample encode the identical CDR3. The chain employs TRBV19 and TRBJ1-2, with D perhaps TRBD1 (5 bases). The ends were cut back, 5 bases at V and 4 bases at J, with 8 bases in the middle. Germline loops: CDR1 LNHDA, CDR2 SQIVND (reference sequence). The CDR3 runs to 12 residues. The CDR3 region is CASSADSYGYTF. The CDR3 nucleotides read TGTGCCAGTAGTGCAGACAGCTATGGCTACACCTTC.

The rearrangement joins TRBV9 to TRBJ2-2; 8 positions match TRBD2. The CDR3 runs 17 residues. The V gene end was trimmed by 3 bases and the J gene end by 0 bases; junction bases not matched to a gene: 7. Germline values: CDR1 SGDLS, CDR2 YYNGEE. CDR3 DNA sequence: TGTGCCAGCAGCGCTGACAGTAGCGGGGCGAACACCGGGGAGCTGTTTTTT. Protein product: CASSADSSGANTGELFF.

This sequence joins TRBV28 and TRBJ2-7, with TRBD2 as a possible D gene (5 bases). CDR3 length: 14 amino acids. V lost 3 bases to trimming and J lost 1 base, with 10 bases between them. The germline CDR1 and CDR2 sequences are MDHEN and SYDVKM. CDR3: CASSFSGRSYEQYF. Here the CDR3 DNA reads TGTGCCAGCAGTTTTTCGGGGAGATCCTACGAGCAGTACTTC.

The chain carries TRBV7-9 and TRBJ1-2; 8 nucleotides match TRBD1. V lost 5 bases and J lost 8; bases outside the gene matches: 4. CDR3 length equals 12 residues. In germline, CDR1 is SEHNR, CDR2 FQNEAQ (reference sequence). The DNA for the CDR3 is TGTGCCAGCAGCCTAGGGGACAGGGGCTACACCTTC. Its translation is CASSLGDRGYTF.

This clone was observed once. The V call is TRBV2, the J call TRBJ2-7, with D possibly matching TRBD1 (5 bases). There are 12 residues in the CDR3. Trimming took off 10 bases at V and 0 bases at J, with 10 bases between the two ends. Germline CDR1 reads SNHLY; CDR2 reads FYNNEI. This CDR3 reads CATYGASYEQYF. In nucleotides, the CDR3 is TGTGCCACCTATGGGGCCTCCTACGAGCAGTACTTC.

The chain couples TRBV27 to TRBJ1-5, with D possibly TRBD1 on 6 matching bases. The V end was cut by 5 bases, the J end by 7 bases, with 15 bases between. The CDR3 length is 14 residues. Germline V gene lookup returns CDR1 MNHEY and CDR2 SMNVEV (reference sequence). The CDR3 is CASSPTGIWQPQHF. CDR3 nucleotide sequence: TGTGCCAGCAGTCCTACAGGGATTTGGCAGCCCCAGCATTTT.

The chain couples TRBV5-1 to TRBJ1-4, with TRBD1 as a possible D gene (6 bases). The ends were cut back, 0 bases at V and 8 bases at J, with 17 bases in the middle. The CDR3 runs 16 residues. Germline CDR1 and CDR2: SGHRS and YFSETQ. The CDR3 region is CASSLERTAGVEKLFF. The CDR3 coding sequence is TGCGCCAGCAGCTTGGAGCGGACAGCGGGGGTGGAAAAACTGTTTTTT.

The rearrangement uses TRBV27 and TRBJ2-1, with D possibly matching TRBD2 (5 bases). Germline V CDR1 and CDR2: MNHEY, SMNVEV (reference sequence). With 2 bases removed from V and 6 bases from J, the gap between germline ends came to 8 bases. The CDR3 is 13 residues long. The CDR3 is CASSLLAPNEQFF. The CDR3 coding sequence is TGTGCCAGCAGTTTACTAGCCCCCAATGAGCAGTTCTTC.

The V and J genes are TRBV6-5 and TRBJ2-7; 8 bases agree with TRBD1. V was pared by 5 bases and J by 3 bases, with 6 bases of the junction left unmatched. Germline V CDR1 and CDR2: MNHEY, SVGAGI. The CDR3 contains 14 residues. CDR3 nucleotides: TGTGCCAGCAGTATCCGGACAGGGAGCTACGAGCAGTACTTC. Its protein product is CASSIRTGSYEQYF.

The chain joins TRBV19 to TRBJ2-3, with D tentatively TRBD2 (6 bases). Per germline, CDR1 LNHDA and CDR2 SQIVND (reference sequence). The CDR3 has 16 residues. The ends were cut back, 5 bases at V and 0 bases at J, with 15 bases in the middle. CDR3 coding DNA: TGTGCCAGTAGTCACGGGACTCCCGGGAGCACAGATACGCAGTATTTT. It codes for CASSHGTPGSTDTQYF.